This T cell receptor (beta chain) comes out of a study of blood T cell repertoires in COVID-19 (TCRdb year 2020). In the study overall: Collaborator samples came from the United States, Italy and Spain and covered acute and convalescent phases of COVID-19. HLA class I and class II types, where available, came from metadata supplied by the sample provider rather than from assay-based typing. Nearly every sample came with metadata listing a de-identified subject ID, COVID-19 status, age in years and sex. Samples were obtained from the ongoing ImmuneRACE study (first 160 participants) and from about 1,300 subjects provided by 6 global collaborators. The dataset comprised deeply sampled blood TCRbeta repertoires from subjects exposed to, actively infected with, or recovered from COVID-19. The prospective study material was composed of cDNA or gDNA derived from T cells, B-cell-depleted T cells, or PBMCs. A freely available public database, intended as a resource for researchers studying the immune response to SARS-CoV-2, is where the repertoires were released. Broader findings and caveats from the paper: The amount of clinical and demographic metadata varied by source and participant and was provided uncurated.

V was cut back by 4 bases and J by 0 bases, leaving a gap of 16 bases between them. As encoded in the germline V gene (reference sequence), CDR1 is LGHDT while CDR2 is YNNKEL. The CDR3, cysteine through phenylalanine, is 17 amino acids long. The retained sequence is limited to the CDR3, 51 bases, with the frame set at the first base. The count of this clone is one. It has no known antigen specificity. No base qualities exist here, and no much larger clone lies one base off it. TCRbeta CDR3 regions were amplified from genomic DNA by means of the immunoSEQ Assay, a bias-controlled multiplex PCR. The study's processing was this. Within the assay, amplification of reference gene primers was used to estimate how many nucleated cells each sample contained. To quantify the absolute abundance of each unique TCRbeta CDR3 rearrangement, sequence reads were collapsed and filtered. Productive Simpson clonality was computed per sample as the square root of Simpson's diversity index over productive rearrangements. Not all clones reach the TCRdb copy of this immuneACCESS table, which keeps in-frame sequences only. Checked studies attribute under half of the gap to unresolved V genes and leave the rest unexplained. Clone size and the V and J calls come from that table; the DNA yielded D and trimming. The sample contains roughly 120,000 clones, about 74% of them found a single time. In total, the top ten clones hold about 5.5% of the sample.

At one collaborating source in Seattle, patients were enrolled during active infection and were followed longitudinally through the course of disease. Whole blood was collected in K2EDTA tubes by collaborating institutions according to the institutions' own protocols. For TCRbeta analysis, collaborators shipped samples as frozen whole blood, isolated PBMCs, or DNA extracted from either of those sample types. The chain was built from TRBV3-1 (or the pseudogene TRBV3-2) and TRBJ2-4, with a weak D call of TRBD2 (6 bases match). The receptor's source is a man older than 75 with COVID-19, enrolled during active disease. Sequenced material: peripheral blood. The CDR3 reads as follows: CASSLQVAGLAKNIQYF. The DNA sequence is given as TGTGCCAGCAGCCTCCAGGTCGCGGGACTAGCCAAAAACATTCAGTACTTC.